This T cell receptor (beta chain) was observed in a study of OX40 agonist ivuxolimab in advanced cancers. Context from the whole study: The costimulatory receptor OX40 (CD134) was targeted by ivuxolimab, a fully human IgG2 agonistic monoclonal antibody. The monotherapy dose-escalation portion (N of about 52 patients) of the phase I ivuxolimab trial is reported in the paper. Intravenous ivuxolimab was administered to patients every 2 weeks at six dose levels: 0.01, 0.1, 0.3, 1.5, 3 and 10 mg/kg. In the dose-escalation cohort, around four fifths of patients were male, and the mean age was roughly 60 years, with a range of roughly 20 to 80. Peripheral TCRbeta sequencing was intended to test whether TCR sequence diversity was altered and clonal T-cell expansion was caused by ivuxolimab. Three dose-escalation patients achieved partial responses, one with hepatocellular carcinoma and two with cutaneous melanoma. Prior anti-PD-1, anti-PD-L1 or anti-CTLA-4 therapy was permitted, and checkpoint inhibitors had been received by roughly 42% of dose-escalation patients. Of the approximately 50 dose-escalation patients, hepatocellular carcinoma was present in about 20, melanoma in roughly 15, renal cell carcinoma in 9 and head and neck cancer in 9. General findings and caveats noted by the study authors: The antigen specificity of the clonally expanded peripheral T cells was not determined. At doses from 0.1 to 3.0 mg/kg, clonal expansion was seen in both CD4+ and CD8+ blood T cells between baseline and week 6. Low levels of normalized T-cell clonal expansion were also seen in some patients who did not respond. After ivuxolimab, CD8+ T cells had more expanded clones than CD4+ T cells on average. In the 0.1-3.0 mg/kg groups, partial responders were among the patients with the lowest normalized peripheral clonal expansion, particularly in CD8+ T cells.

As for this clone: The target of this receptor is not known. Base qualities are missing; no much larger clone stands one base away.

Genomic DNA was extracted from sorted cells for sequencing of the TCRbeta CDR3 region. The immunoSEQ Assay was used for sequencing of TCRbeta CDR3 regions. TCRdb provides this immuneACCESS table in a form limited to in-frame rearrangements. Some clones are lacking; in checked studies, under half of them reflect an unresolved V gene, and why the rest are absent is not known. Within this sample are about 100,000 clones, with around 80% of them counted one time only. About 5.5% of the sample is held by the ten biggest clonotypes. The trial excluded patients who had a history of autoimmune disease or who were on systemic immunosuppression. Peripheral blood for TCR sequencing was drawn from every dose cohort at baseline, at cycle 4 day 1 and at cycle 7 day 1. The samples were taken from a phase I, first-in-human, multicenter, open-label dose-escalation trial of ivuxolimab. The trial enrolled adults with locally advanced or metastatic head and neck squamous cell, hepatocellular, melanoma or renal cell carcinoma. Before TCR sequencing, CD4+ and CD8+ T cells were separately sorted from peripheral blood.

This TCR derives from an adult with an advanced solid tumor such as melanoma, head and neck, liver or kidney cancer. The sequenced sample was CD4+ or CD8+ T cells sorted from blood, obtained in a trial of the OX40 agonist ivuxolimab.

The CDR3 protein is CASSSRGQKGQGNTIYF. The DNA sequence follows: TGCGCCAGCAGCTCCCGGGGACAGAAGGGACAAGGAAACACCATATATTTT. The rearrangement combines TRBV5-1 with TRBJ1-3; a stretch of 7 junction bases matches TRBD1. From the germline V gene, CDR1 is SGHRS and CDR2 is YFSETQ. The CDR3 runs 17 amino acids, cysteine and phenylalanine included. Only the CDR3 DNA stays, 51 bases, in frame from base 1. V and J are trimmed by 3 bases and 4 bases, and the gene matches miss 13 bases of the junction. Reference TRBV5-1 and TRBJ1-3 proteins supply the regions before and after the CDR3; the full variable domain is: KAGVTQTPRYLIKTRGQQVTLSCSPISGHRSVSWYQQTPGQGLQFLFEYFSETQRNKGNFPGRFSGRQFSNSRSEMNVSTLELGDSALYLCASSSRGQKGQGNTIYFGEGSWLTVV.